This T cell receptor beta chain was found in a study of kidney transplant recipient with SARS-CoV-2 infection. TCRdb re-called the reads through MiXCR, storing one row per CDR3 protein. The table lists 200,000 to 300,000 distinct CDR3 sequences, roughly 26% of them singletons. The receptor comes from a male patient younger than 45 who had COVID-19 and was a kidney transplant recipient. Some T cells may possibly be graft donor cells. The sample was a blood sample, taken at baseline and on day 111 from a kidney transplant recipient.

CDR3 sequence reads: CASSLGMTGGEAFF. DNA of the CDR3: TGTGCCAGCAGCTTAGGAATGACGGGAGGGGAAGCTTTCTTT. The rearrangement joins TRBV11-2 to TRBJ1-1; D gene unclear. The V gene lost 1 base and the J gene lost 8 bases, with 14 bases spanning the gap. This CDR3 region has 14 residues. Germline V gene sequence: CDR1 SGHAT, CDR2 FQNNGV.